This T cell receptor beta chain was recovered during a study of Ad26.COV2.S vaccination and SARS-CoV-2 variants. Overall study results and limits: Analyses of TCR breadth and depth may have underestimated total T cell responses. Greater spike-specific TCR breadth was seen in vaccine recipients than in placebo recipients.

Sequenced by immunoSEQ multiplex PCR; TCRdb stores in-frame clones only, minus some. The repertoire holds 330,000 or so clones, 90% seen once, with around 5.5% in the top ten. CDR1 is MNHEY, CDR2 SVGAGI, per germline. After removal of 8 bases from V and 7 bases from J, the junction contained 6 bases not matched to a gene. This CDR3 is 12 amino acids long. Treatment noted: about 20 received Ad26.COV2.S at low or high dose, single or two shots; 5 received placebo; per-sample allocation not given. Day 63 after the first injection of vaccine or placebo was the sampling time. At a Boston site, the person donating was an adult of 18-55 years. An Ad26 vector carrying the Wuhan-strain SARS-CoV-2 spike served as the vaccine. As concerns this clone: The antigen remains undetermined.

This chain joins TRBV6-5 and TRBJ2-5; 8 bases map to TRBD1. The sequence came from a person between 18 and 60 years old who received the Ad26.COV2.S COVID-19 vaccine or a placebo. This specimen was peripheral blood, taken in a trial of Ad26.COV2.S vaccine versus placebo. CDR3 bases: TGTGCCAGCCGGACAGGGAGTGCGACCCAGTACTTC. Protein sequence: CASRTGSATQYF.